This T cell receptor beta chain was captured in a study of early T cells in non-severe SARS-CoV-2 infection. MiXCR, run by TCRdb on the 5' RACE reads, gives a single entry per CDR3 protein. Of about 57,000 distinct CDR3 sequences detected, roughly 13% appear once; the ten largest clones hold about 4.7%. Per the germline V gene, CDR1 is MNHEY and CDR2 is SMNVEV (reference sequence). The CDR3 sequence is 14 residues long. The junction had 1 base not matched to a gene; V was cut back by 4 bases and J by 2 bases. The V call is TRBV27, the J call TRBJ1-5; 8 nucleotides align to TRBD1. The clonotype originates from an adult who was a healthcare worker with PCR-confirmed SARS-CoV-2 infection or an uninfected control (not recorded which). The sequenced material came from whole blood. CDR3 sequence reads: CASSSGQGNQPQHF. The CDR3 nucleotides read TGTGCCAGCAGTTCGGGACAGGGCAATCAGCCCCAGCATTTT.